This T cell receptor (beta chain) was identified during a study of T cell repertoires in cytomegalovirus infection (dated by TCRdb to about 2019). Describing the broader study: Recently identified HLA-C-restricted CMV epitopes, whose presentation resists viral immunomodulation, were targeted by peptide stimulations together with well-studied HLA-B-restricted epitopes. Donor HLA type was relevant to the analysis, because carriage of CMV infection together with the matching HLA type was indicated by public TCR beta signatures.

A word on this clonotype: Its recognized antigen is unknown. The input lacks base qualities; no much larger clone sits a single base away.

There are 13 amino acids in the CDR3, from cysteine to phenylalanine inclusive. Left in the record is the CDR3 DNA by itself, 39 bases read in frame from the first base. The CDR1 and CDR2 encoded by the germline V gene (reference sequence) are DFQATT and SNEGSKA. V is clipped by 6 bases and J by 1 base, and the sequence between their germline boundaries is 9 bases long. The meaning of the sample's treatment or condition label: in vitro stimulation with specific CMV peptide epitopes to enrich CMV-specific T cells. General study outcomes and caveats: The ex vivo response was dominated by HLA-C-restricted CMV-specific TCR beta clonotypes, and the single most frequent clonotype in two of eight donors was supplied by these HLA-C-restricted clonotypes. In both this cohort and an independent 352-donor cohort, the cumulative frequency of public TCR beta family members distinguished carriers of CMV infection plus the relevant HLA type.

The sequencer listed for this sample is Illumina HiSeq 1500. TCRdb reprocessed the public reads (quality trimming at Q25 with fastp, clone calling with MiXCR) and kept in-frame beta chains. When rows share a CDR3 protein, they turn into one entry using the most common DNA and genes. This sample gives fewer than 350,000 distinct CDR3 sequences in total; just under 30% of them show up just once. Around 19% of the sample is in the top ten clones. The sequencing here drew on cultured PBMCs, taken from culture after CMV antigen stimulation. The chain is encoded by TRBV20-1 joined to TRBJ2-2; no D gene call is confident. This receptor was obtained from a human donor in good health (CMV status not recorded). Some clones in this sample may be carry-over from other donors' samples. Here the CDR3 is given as CSATDGNTGELFF. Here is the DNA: TGCAGTGCCACCGACGGGAACACCGGGGAGCTGTTTTTT.